The T cell receptor (beta chain) under discussion was sequenced for a study of blood T cell repertoires in COVID-19. Overall study: Samples taken during acute and convalescent COVID-19 were collected in the United States, Italy and Spain. In each case, the material was cDNA or gDNA derived from T cells, B-cell-depleted T cells, or PBMCs.

It was during active infection that Seattle patients were enrolled and then longitudinally followed. Original analysis: Amplification with reference gene primers provided the estimates of nucleated cell counts. Clones were sequenced by immunoSEQ multiplex PCR, and TCRdb holds only the in-frame ones, with some missing. V and J calls and clone size are copied from that table; D and trimming were computed from the DNA. The sample lists around 210,000 clones; approximately 85% were seen once. The CDR3 sequence is 11 residues long. Germline CDR1 reads MDHEN; CDR2 reads SYDVKM. V was clipped by 2 bases and J by 15 bases, with 11 bases between them.

This clonotype was obtained from a man aged 50 or older with COVID-19, enrolled during active disease. The chain is built from TRBV28 and TRBJ1-5, with D uncertain. Sequencing was carried out using peripheral blood. The CDR3 region is CASSLVGRWHF. The CDR3 DNA is TGTGCCAGCAGTTTAGTAGGGAGGTGGCATTTT.